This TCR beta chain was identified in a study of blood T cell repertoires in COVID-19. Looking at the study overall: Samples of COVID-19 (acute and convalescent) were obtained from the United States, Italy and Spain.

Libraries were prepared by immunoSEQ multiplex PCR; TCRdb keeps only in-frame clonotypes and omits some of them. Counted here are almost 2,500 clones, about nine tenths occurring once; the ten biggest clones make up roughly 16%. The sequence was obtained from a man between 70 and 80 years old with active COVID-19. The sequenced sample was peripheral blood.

CDR3 residues: CASSNQGSYNEQFF. The CDR3 nucleotides read TGTGCCAGTAGCAATCAGGGCTCCTACAATGAGCAGTTCTTC. The V call is TRBV19, the J call TRBJ2-1; TRBD1 might be the D (5 bases). This CDR3 contains 14 residues. Trimming took 6 bases from V and 0 from J, leaving 9 bases between them. Germline lookup yields CDR1 LNHDA and CDR2 SQIVND (reference sequence).